The rows below give T cell receptor beta chains drawn from one sample of a study of cytomegalovirus exposure and HLA in healthy donors. Sequencing used immunoSEQ multiplex PCR; TCRdb keeps in-frame clones, though not all of them. The sample shows 150,000 or so clones, about 94% of them seen only once. The sequenced sample was PBMCs. These receptors were taken from a man between 18 and 29 years old in good health and CMV-seropositive. CDR3s include the opening cysteine and the closing phenylalanine or tryptophan. Fields, in order: D gene, V gene, clone size, J gene, CDR3 protein, CDR3 DNA. The D gene is left open where the match is weak. The size field is filled for only some rows; it gives once, few, many or a size class.

NA	TRBV12-5	NA	TRBJ1-1	CASGLEGVLTEAFF	TGTGCTAGTGGTTTGGAAGGGGTGCTCACTGAAGCTTTCTTT
NA	TRBV10-1	NA	TRBJ1-1	CASSESVSGVNTEAFF	TGCGCCAGCAGTGAGTCGGTTTCGGGGGTGAACACTGAAGCTTTCTTT
NA	TRBV7-3	NA	TRBJ2-2	CASSRTDWNTGELFF	TGTGCCAGCAGCCGAACGGACTGGAACACCGGGGAGCTGTTTTTT
NA	TRBV15	NA	TRBJ2-7	CATSRGASYEQYF	TGTGCCACCAGCAGAGGGGCCTCCTACGAGCAGTACTTC
TRBD2	TRBV10-2	NA	TRBJ2-3	CASSETSGATDTQYF	TGCGCCAGCAGTGAGACTAGCGGTGCCACAGATACGCAGTATTTT
TRBD2	TRBV27	NA	TRBJ2-3	CASSLSLRGGDLAGDADTQYF	TGTGCCAGCAGTTTATCTCTACGGGGAGGGGACCTAGCGGGAGACGCAGATACGCAGTATTTT
TRBD1	TRBV5-1	NA	TRBJ1-2	CASQGDYGYTF	TGCGCCAGCCAGGGGGACTATGGCTACACCTTC
TRBD2	TRBV4-1	NA	TRBJ2-7	CASSQEILRGLGSYEQYF	TGCGCCAGCAGCCAAGAGATCCTTAGAGGACTAGGGTCCTACGAGCAGTACTTC
NA	TRBV7-8	NA	TRBJ2-7	CASSLGTDSKQYF	TGTGCCAGCAGCTTAGGGACAGATAGTAAGCAGTACTTC
TRBD2	TRBV28	NA	TRBJ2-5	CASSFLADRKETQYF	TGTGCCAGCAGTTTTCTAGCGGACCGAAAAGAGACCCAGTACTTC
NA	TRBV2	NA	TRBJ1-5	CASSEERGNQPQHF	TGTGCCAGCAGTGAAGAGCGGGGCAATCAGCCCCAGCATTTT
TRBD2	TRBV5-5	NA	TRBJ2-2	CASRLTGLAYVGELFF	TGTGCCAGCAGATTGACGGGACTAGCCTATGTCGGGGAGCTGTTTTTT
TRBD2	TRBV7-3	NA	TRBJ2-1	CASSLGLAGEQQFF	TGTGCCAGCAGCCTGGGACTAGCGGGAGAGCAGCAGTTCTTC
TRBD1	TRBV28	once	TRBJ1-4	CASRLHGMGQGNEKLFF	TGTGCCAGCAGACTCCACGGCATGGGACAGGGAAATGAAAAACTGTTTTTT
NA	TRBV19	NA	TRBJ1-5	CASSWQGHQPQHF	TGTGCCAGTAGTTGGCAGGGTCATCAGCCCCAGCATTTT
NA	TRBV5-1	NA	TRBJ2-1	CASSPRESSYNEQFF	TGCGCCAGCAGCCCCCGGGAGAGCTCCTACAATGAGCAGTTCTTC
NA	TRBV21-1	NA	TRBJ2-7	CASSKQTSSYEQYF	TGTGCCAGCAGCAAACAGACTAGCTCCTACGAGCAGTACTTC
TRBD2	TRBV5-4	NA	TRBJ2-7	CASSPESGSGVMYF	TGTGCCAGCAGCCCGGAGTCGGGTAGCGGGGTGATGTACTTC
NA	TRBV7-9	NA	TRBJ1-5	CASSLGRGSNQPQHF	TGTGCCAGCAGCTTAGGCAGGGGTAGCAATCAGCCCCAGCATTTT
NA	TRBV2	NA	TRBJ1-1	CASSPAGATEAFF	TGTGCCAGCAGCCCTGCAGGGGCCACTGAAGCTTTCTTT
NA	TRBV4-1	NA	TRBJ2-7	CASSQGRDEQYF	TGCGCCAGCAGCCAAGGACGGGACGAGCAGTACTTC
NA	TRBV7-3	NA	TRBJ2-1	CASSSGDFDNEQFF	TGTGCCAGCAGCTCCGGGGACTTTGACAATGAGCAGTTCTTC
TRBD2	TRBV4-2	once	TRBJ2-7	CASSQVGGTLAYEQYF	TGTGCCAGCAGCCAAGTGGGGGGGACGTTGGCCTACGAGCAGTACTTC
NA	TRBV11-3	NA	TRBJ2-1	CASSPQGEGEQFF	TGTGCCAGCAGCCCACAAGGGGAAGGTGAGCAGTTCTTC
TRBD1	TRBV6-5	once	TRBJ2-7	CASQRDRGYEQYF	TGTGCCTCGCAACGGGACAGGGGCTACGAGCAGTACTTC
TRBD1	TRBV5-1	NA	TRBJ1-2	CASSLTIPGQANYGYTF	TGCGCCAGCAGCTTGACCATACCGGGACAGGCTAACTATGGCTACACCTTC
TRBD1	TRBV18	NA	TRBJ1-3	CASSPSTGVNGNTIYF	TGTGCCAGCTCACCTTCGACAGGGGTGAATGGAAACACCATATATTTT
NA	TRBV11-1	NA	TRBJ1-5	CASSCERRGNQPQHF	TGTGCCAGCAGCTGCGAGAGGCGGGGCAATCAGCCCCAGCATTTT
NA	TRBV27	NA	TRBJ1-1	CASSFFSNTEAFF	TGTGCCAGCAGTTTTTTCAGTAACACTGAAGCTTTCTTT
NA	TRBV28	once	TRBJ2-2	CASSPRGGAVGELFF	TGTGCCAGCAGCCCCCGTGGGGGGGCGGTCGGGGAGCTGTTTTTT
NA	TRBV5-1	NA	TRBJ1-5	CASSSGGGINQPQHF	TGCGCCAGCAGCTCTGGCGGCGGTATAAATCAGCCCCAGCATTTT
NA	TRBV27	NA	TRBJ2-1	CASSFKRDTYNEQFF	TGTGCCAGCAGTTTCAAAAGGGACACCTACAATGAGCAGTTCTTC
NA	TRBV28	NA	TRBJ2-2	CATSTGTGELFF	TGTGCCACCTCAACAGGCACCGGGGAGCTGTTTTTT
NA	TRBV28	once	TRBJ2-5	CASTSGGGGTQYF	TGTGCCAGCACCTCGGGGGGAGGGGGGACCCAGTACTTC
TRBD2	TRBV5-1	NA	TRBJ2-5	CASSFTSGRIETQYF	TGCGCCAGCAGCTTCACTAGCGGGAGAATAGAGACCCAGTACTTC
NA	TRBV19	NA	TRBJ1-5	CASSTPRQSIPHF	TGTGCCAGTAGTACCCCGCGACAGTCTATCCCGCATTTT
NA	TRBV28	NA	TRBJ2-2	CASSPEVENTGELFF	TGTGCCAGCAGTCCCGAGGTGGAGAACACCGGGGAGCTGTTTTTT
TRBD2	TRBV29-1	NA	TRBJ2-1	CSVPGLSSYNEQFF	TGCAGCGTCCCGGGACTAAGCTCCTACAATGAGCAGTTCTTC
NA	TRBV4-1	NA	TRBJ2-7	CASSRPGDSPPNEQYF	TGCGCCAGCAGCCGGCCGGGGGACAGCCCCCCTAACGAGCAGTACTTC
TRBD2	TRBV29-1	NA	TRBJ2-1	CSVGGTSGIFYNEQFF	TGCAGCGTCGGGGGGACTAGCGGGATTTTCTACAATGAGCAGTTCTTC
NA	TRBV27	NA	TRBJ1-2	CASSSYEEGYTF	TGTGCCAGCAGTTCGTACGAGGAGGGCTACACCTTC
NA	TRBV19	once	TRBJ1-1	CASSGSGQMNTEAFF	TGTGCCAGTAGTGGATCGGGACAAATGAACACTGAAGCTTTCTTT
TRBD1	TRBV6-1	NA	TRBJ1-2	CASSEGTGDWYGYTF	TGTGCCAGCAGTGAGGGGACAGGGGATTGGTATGGCTACACCTTC
NA	TRBV27	NA	TRBJ2-7	CASSLGGVSSYEQYF	TGTGCCAGCAGTTTGGGCGGGGTTAGCTCCTACGAGCAGTACTTC
NA	TRBV9	NA	TRBJ1-1	CASSVGAGGNTEAFF	TGTGCCAGCAGCGTAGGGGCTGGAGGGAACACTGAAGCTTTCTTT
TRBD2	TRBV5-4	NA	TRBJ2-7	CASRAGTSGSYEQYF	TGTGCCAGCAGGGCGGGGACTAGCGGGAGCTACGAGCAGTACTTC